This T cell receptor beta chain was captured in a study of shared clonotypes between healthy human individuals. Whole-study results and caveats: Donors were few, which limited the genetic and exposure-history diversity represented. Clonotypes shared by all four sorted-subset donors had higher generation probabilities than non-shared clonotypes.

Unmatched junction bases numbered 12, after V lost 0 bases and J lost 6 bases. The CDR3 runs 18 residues. Germline loops: CDR1 MGHRA, CDR2 YSYEKL. The protocol was immunoSEQ multiplex PCR, while the TCRdb copy is restricted to in-frame clones and leaves out a portion. The sample has 2 million or so clones; roughly 96% are singletons. Comment on this clone: What it binds is unknown.

The donor population consisted of healthy HIV-negative adults with no recent acute infections or vaccinations. Caucasian adults residing in Nashville, Tennessee made up all the donors. The sequence came from a man aged 18 to 35 in good health. The V call is TRBV4-1, the J call TRBJ1-5, with 9 bases matching TRBD1. Sample: naive CD4+ T cells sorted from blood. Specified subset: CD45RA+ positively selected. This CDR3 reads CASSQELGQGESGQPQHF. Here the CDR3 DNA reads TGCGCCAGCAGCCAAGAACTGGGACAGGGCGAATCGGGTCAGCCCCAGCATTTT.